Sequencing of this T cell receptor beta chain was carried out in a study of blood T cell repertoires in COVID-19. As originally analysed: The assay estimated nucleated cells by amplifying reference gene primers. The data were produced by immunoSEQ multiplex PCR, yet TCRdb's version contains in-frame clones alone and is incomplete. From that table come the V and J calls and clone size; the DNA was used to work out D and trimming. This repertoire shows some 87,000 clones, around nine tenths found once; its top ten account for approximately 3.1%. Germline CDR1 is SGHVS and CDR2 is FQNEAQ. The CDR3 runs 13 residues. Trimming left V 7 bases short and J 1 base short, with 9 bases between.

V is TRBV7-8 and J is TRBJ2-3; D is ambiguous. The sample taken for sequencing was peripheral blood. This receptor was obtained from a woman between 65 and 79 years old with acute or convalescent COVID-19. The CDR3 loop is CASNPRGTDTQYF. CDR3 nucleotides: TGTGCCAGCAACCCACGGGGCACAGATACGCAGTATTTT.